One sample yielded the 2 T cell receptor beta chains listed below, sequenced in a study of graft-versus-host responses after intestinal transplantation. The starting material, graft tissue, was processed to release intraepithelial and lamina propria lymphocytes. Profiling relied on immunoSEQ multiplex PCR, and the TCRdb table lists in-frame clones only, not all of them. In the table there are under 75,000 clones, under 90% of which are singletons. The specimen was ileum tissue, collected 350 to 400 days after transplant. These receptor sequences come from a human patient who received an intestinal transplant, so some T cells may come from the graft donor.

Points on this clone: One end of the junction is discordant with germline, which a read error may explain. The chain uses TRBV7-7 and TRBJ2-7; D perhaps matches TRBD2 (5 bases). The germline CDR1 and CDR2 sequences are SSHAT and FNYEAQ (reference sequence). The CDR3 is 15 residues long. CDR3: CASSIYFGRGYEQYF. CDR3 in DNA: TGTGCTAGCAGTATCTATTTCGGTAGAGGGTACGAGCAGTACTTC.

V and J are TRBV11-2 and TRBJ1-1; D is unresolved. Trimming shortened V by 4 bases and J by 4 bases, and 16 bases separated the two germline ends. This CDR3 has 15 residues. Per germline, CDR1 SGHAT and CDR2 FQNNGV. CDR3 in DNA: TGTGCCAGCAGCTCACCGGGTCCCGTAGGCACTGAAGCTTTCTTT. It encodes CASSSPGPVGTEAFF.